Listed below are T cell receptor beta chains from one sample, sequenced in a study of OX40 agonist ivuxolimab in advanced cancers. This table comes from immunoSEQ multiplex PCR, and its TCRdb copy is limited to in-frame clones, with some not included. The data show 40,000 or so clones, with about 88% seen just once and under 15% held by the top ten. The material was CD4+ or CD8+ T cells sorted from blood, obtained in a trial of the OX40 agonist ivuxolimab. The receptors derive from an adult with an advanced solid tumor such as melanoma, head and neck, liver or kidney cancer. Both conserved end residues are part of each CDR3. The D gene is left open where the match is weak. Only part of the rows carry a size: once, few, many, or a class if the clone is expanded.

j_call,clone_size,v_call,d_call,cdr3_aa,cdr3_nt
TRBJ2-5,-,TRBV27,-,CAVGTLQETQYF,TGTGCCGTCGGGACTCTTCAAGAGACCCAGTACTTC
TRBJ1-3,-,TRBV4-1,TRBD1,CASSHSPGQGSGNTIYF,TGCGCCAGCAGCCACTCTCCGGGACAGGGCTCTGGAAACACCATATATTTT
TRBJ1-4,-,TRBV19,-,CASTPRASEKLFF,TGTGCCAGTACCCCTAGGGCTAGTGAAAAACTGTTTTTT
TRBJ2-5,once,TRBV5-4,-,CASSSKGGGQETQYF,TGTGCCAGCAGCTCCAAAGGTGGCGGGCAAGAGACCCAGTACTTC
TRBJ2-7,-,TRBV14,TRBD2,CASSLGQGGSYEQYF,TGTGCCAGCAGCCTTGGGCAGGGAGGGTCCTACGAGCAGTACTTC
TRBJ1-2,-,TRBV7-6,-,CASSPWTDRNGYTF,TGTGCCAGCAGCCCCTGGACGGATAGGAATGGCTACACCTTC
TRBJ1-2,-,TRBV4-1,-,CASSQVGPYGYTF,TGCGCCAGCAGCCAAGTAGGGCCCTATGGCTACACCTTC
TRBJ2-7,-,TRBV27,-,CASSWGTGSREQYF,TGTGCCAGCAGTTGGGGAACAGGGTCGCGGGAGCAGTACTTC
TRBJ2-7,-,TRBV28,-,CASSSQTASASSYEQYF,TGTGCCAGCAGTTCACAAACGGCTAGCGCAAGCTCCTACGAGCAGTACTTC
TRBJ1-4,-,TRBV7-9,-,CASSPDGEEKLFF,TGTGCCAGCAGCCCTGACGGGGAGGAAAAACTGTTTTTT
TRBJ1-1,-,TRBV6-1,-,CASSYGPEAFF,TGTGCCAGCAGTTACGGTCCTGAAGCTTTCTTT
TRBJ2-1,-,TRBV28,TRBD2,CASSAPGTSGSSYNEQFF,TGTGCCAGCAGTGCTCCAGGGACTAGCGGAAGCTCCTACAATGAGCAGTTCTTC
TRBJ2-1,-,TRBV4-1,TRBD2,CASSQSSGRASDEQFF,TGCGCCAGCAGCCAATCGTCCGGGAGGGCCAGCGATGAGCAGTTCTTC
TRBJ2-5,medium-sized,TRBV5-6,-,CASSLVRSETQYF,TGTGCCAGCAGCTTGGTTCGGTCAGAGACCCAGTACTTC
TRBJ1-1,-,TRBV6-1,-,CASSVRVGNTEAFF,TGTGCCAGCAGTGTGAGGGTCGGGAACACTGAAGCTTTCTTT
TRBJ1-4,-,TRBV4-1,-,CASSNRDFWGEKLFF,TGCGCCAGCAGCAACCGGGACTTCTGGGGGGAAAAACTGTTTTTT
TRBJ1-2,-,TRBV30,-,CAWSVLGLPRESYTF,TGTGCCTGGAGTGTACTCGGGCTTCCCCGGGAAAGCTACACCTTC
TRBJ2-1,-,TRBV7-2,-,CASTLFTRDYNEQFF,TGTGCCAGCACCTTATTCACTAGAGATTACAATGAGCAGTTCTTC
TRBJ1-4,-,TRBV18,TRBD1,CASSGGQGNEKLFF,TGTGCCAGCTCAGGCGGACAGGGTAATGAAAAACTGTTTTTT
TRBJ2-7,-,TRBV7-2,-,CASSLETYEQYF,TGTGCCAGCAGCTTAGAGACCTACGAGCAGTACTTC
TRBJ1-2,-,TRBV19,-,CASSWTFPYGYTF,TGTGCCAGTAGTTGGACATTCCCCTATGGCTACACCTTC
TRBJ2-7,once,TRBV18,TRBD2,CASSPGDYYEQYF,TGTGCCAGCTCACCGGGGGACTATTACGAGCAGTACTTC
TRBJ1-1,-,TRBV11-2,-,CASSLGGNTEAFF,TGTGCCAGCAGCCTAGGGGGGAACACTGAAGCTTTCTTT
TRBJ1-5,-,TRBV6-1,-,CASSEYFMGERGNQPQHF,TGTGCCAGCAGTGAATATTTCATGGGGGAAAGGGGGAATCAGCCCCAGCATTTT
TRBJ2-1,-,TRBV19,-,CASSIVGSVYNEQFF,TGTGCCAGTAGTATAGTGGGTAGCGTCTACAATGAGCAGTTCTTC
TRBJ1-5,-,TRBV11-2,TRBD1,CASSSWTGGFVQPQHF,TGTGCCAGCAGCTCATGGACAGGGGGCTTTGTCCAGCCCCAGCATTTT
TRBJ2-3,-,TRBV5-6,-,CASSYGRRLATDTQYF,TGTGCCAGCAGCTACGGAAGACGGCTAGCCACAGATACGCAGTATTTT
TRBJ1-1,-,TRBV7-9,TRBD1,CASSFPTGEATEAFF,TGTGCCAGCAGCTTCCCGACAGGGGAAGCCACTGAAGCTTTCTTT
TRBJ2-7,-,TRBV19,TRBD1,CASAHTGGLGYEQYF,TGTGCCAGTGCCCACACAGGGGGCTTAGGGTACGAGCAGTACTTC
TRBJ2-7,-,TRBV7-2,TRBD1,CASSFDRGRYEQYF,TGTGCCAGCAGCTTCGACAGGGGGCGATACGAGCAGTACTTC
TRBJ1-1,-,TRBV14,-,CASSQPLGGDTEAFF,TGTGCCAGCAGCCAACCTTTGGGAGGGGACACTGAAGCTTTCTTT
TRBJ2-7,-,TRBV13,TRBD2,CASSARLAGGPYEQYF,TGTGCCAGCAGCGCCAGACTAGCGGGCGGCCCCTACGAGCAGTACTTC
TRBJ2-5,-,TRBV7-7,TRBD1,CASSSGQGVQETQYF,TGTGCTAGCAGCTCCGGACAGGGGGTGCAAGAGACCCAGTACTTC
TRBJ1-1,few,TRBV13,TRBD1,CASSSTGLGTEAFF,TGTGCCAGCAGCTCGACAGGGCTTGGGACTGAAGCTTTCTTT
TRBJ2-1,-,TRBV28,-,CASSFRDEQFF,TGTGCCAGCAGTTTTAGGGATGAGCAGTTCTTC
TRBJ2-7,-,TRBV5-4,-,CASSLGTSFRFYEQYF,TGTGCCAGCAGCTTGGGCACTAGTTTCCGATTCTACGAGCAGTACTTC
TRBJ1-3,-,TRBV30,-,CAWSVGSSGNTIYF,TGTGCCTGGAGTGTTGGTTCCTCTGGAAACACCATATATTTT
TRBJ2-2,-,TRBV11-2,-,CASSLVYSRDTGELFF,TGTGCCAGCAGCTTAGTTTACAGTAGAGACACCGGGGAGCTGTTTTTT
TRBJ2-7,-,TRBV30,TRBD1,CAWSVLGQGQYF,TGTGCCTGGAGTGTTTTGGGACAGGGTCAGTACTTC
TRBJ1-1,-,TRBV6-5,-,CASSGPAGTEAFF,TGTGCCAGCAGTGGCCCGGCGGGCACTGAAGCTTTCTTT
TRBJ2-5,-,TRBV2,-,CASARDTYQETQYF,TGTGCCAGCGCTCGGGATACTTACCAAGAGACCCAGTACTTC
TRBJ2-7,-,TRBV4-1,TRBD2,CASSQEEASGTTRRNEQYF,TGCGCCAGCAGCCAAGAAGAGGCTAGCGGGACAACGAGACGGAACGAGCAGTACTTC
TRBJ2-1,-,TRBV2,-,CASSPVSETYNEQFF,TGTGCCAGCAGTCCCGTTAGCGAGACCTACAATGAGCAGTTCTTC
TRBJ1-2,-,TRBV7-9,-,CASSLGPPGAYGYTF,TGTGCCAGCAGCTTAGGCCCCCCTGGTGCCTATGGCTACACCTTC
TRBJ2-3,-,TRBV9,TRBD2,CASSVGAGGDTQYF,TGTGCCAGCAGCGTAGGCGCGGGGGGAGATACGCAGTATTTT
TRBJ1-1,-,TRBV27,-,CATRGGTEAFF,TGTGCCACCCGGGGGGGCACTGAAGCTTTCTTT
TRBJ2-3,-,TRBV7-5,-,CAISSDTQYF,TGTGCCATTTCGTCGGATACGCAGTATTTT